This T cell receptor (beta chain) was identified in a study of shared clonotypes between healthy human individuals. J was trimmed by 6 bases and V by 4 bases; bases with no gene match: 6. The CDR3 spans 13 residues. CDR1 and CDR2 (germline): MGHRA, YSYEKL. Study findings and constraints: Lower generation probabilities were found for non-shared clonotypes than for those shared by all four donors. Compared with memory subsets, naive subsets generally had larger estimated richness.

Using immunoSEQ multiplex PCR, the repertoire was profiled, and TCRdb retains in-frame clones only, with some absent. The sample includes some 600,000 clones, around 96% of them seen just once. CD45RO-negative cells were positively selected for CCR7, leaving out terminally differentiated effector memory CD45RA+ cells. As to this clone: Its antigen is undetermined.

The origin of this receptor is a young woman in good health. V is TRBV4-1 and J is TRBJ2-7, with 7 bases lining up with TRBD2. Sequenced: naive CD8+ T cells sorted from blood. For the CDR3, the DNA is TGCGCCAGCAGCCTTAGACTAGCCGGCGAGCAGTACTTC. Translating it yields CASSLRLAGEQYF.